This TCR beta chain was observed in a study of cytomegalovirus exposure and HLA in healthy donors. Looking at the study overall: Earlier, 100 million to 120 million unique TCR beta sequences were recovered from 200 million or so T cells by an analysis.

V shed 4 bases and J 6 bases; nucleotides not matched to a gene: 18. The CDR3 is 19 residues long. Germline V lookup: CDR1 SGHTA, CDR2 FQGNSA. General study results and limits: In a later analysis, most CMV-associated TCR beta chains appeared HLA-restricted.

This clone was seen only once. No antigen is known for it. Amplification used 60 Vbeta primers and 13 Jbeta primers. The protocol was immunoSEQ multiplex PCR, while the TCRdb copy is restricted to in-frame clones and leaves out a portion. Of around 150,000 clones in the sample, roughly 80% were seen once. This sequence was found in a young woman in good health and CMV-seropositive. The sequencing sample was made of PBMCs. This rearrangement joins TRBV7-2 to TRBJ2-3; TRBD2 aligns across 11 bases. The CDR3 protein is CASSSRGSSGGPPRDTQYF. The CDR3, as DNA: TGTGCCAGCAGCTCCCGTGGGTCTAGCGGGGGGCCCCCCCGGGATACGCAGTATTTT.